Shown below are 25 T cell receptor beta chains from a single sample sequenced in a study of blood T cell repertoires in COVID-19. The repertoire was sequenced with immunoSEQ multiplex PCR; TCRdb's copy has only in-frame clones and lacks some. The sample lists 200,000 or so clones, about 85% occurring once. Specimen: peripheral blood. The source is a woman older than 75 with COVID-19, enrolled during active disease.

The chain has TRBV5-6 and TRBJ1-1, with D unclear. The V end was cut by 1 base, the J end by 0 bases, with 4 bases between. Per germline, CDR1 SGHDT and CDR2 YYEEEE. This CDR3 is 13 amino acids long. This CDR3 reads CASSLLLNTEAFF. Here the CDR3 DNA reads TGTGCCAGCAGCTTGCTTTTGAACACTGAAGCTTTCTTT.

This clone was found once. The rearrangement uses TRBV28 and TRBJ2-7, with TRBD1 matching 7 bases. Per germline, CDR1 MDHEN and CDR2 SYDVKM. This CDR3 has 15 residues. The junction had 10 bases not matched to a gene; V was cut back by 5 bases and J by 3 bases. The CDR3 loop is CASSTPSGTVYEQYV. The CDR3 region has the DNA TGTGCCAGCAGTACCCCATCCGGGACAGTCTACGAGCAGTACGTC.

This chain uses TRBV5-1 with TRBJ1-2; the D gene is possibly TRBD1 (6 bases). Trimming shortened V by 0 bases and J by 6 bases, and 12 bases separated the two germline ends. The CDR3 runs 14 residues. CDR1 and CDR2 from the germline V gene are SGHRS and YFSETQ. Written as DNA, the CDR3 is TGCGCCAGCAGCTTGGCGGGCAGGGGCAATGGCTACACCTTC. Protein: CASSLAGRGNGYTF.

The chain links TRBV3-1 (or the pseudogene TRBV3-2) to TRBJ1-4; 7 bases agree with TRBD1. J lost 4 bases, V lost 5 bases, and 7 bases had no gene match. Germline CDR1 is LGHDT and CDR2 is YNNKEL (reference sequence). The CDR3 covers 15 residues. The DNA for the CDR3 is TGTGCCAGCAGCTTCCGACAGGGTCTTAATGAAAAACTGTTTTTT. Its protein is CASSFRQGLNEKLFF.

The J gene is TRBJ2-5, the V gene TRBV7-9; 7 bases fit TRBD1. Trimming removed 3 bases from V and 5 bases from J; junction bases left unmatched: 9. CDR1 and CDR2 from the germline V gene are SEHNR and FQNEAQ (reference sequence). The CDR3 has 15 amino acids. The CDR3 nucleotides are TGTGCCAGCAGCTTCAGACAGGGTACGTCGGAGACCCAGTACTTC. Amino acid sequence: CASSFRQGTSETQYF.

The V and J genes are TRBV11-2 and TRBJ1-1, with unresolved D. Germline assignment: CDR1 SGHAT and CDR2 FQNNGV. V was cut by 7 bases and J by 7 bases, with 10 bases left in between. The CDR3 contains 11 residues. The CDR3 sequence: CASTSGIEAFF. The CDR3 nucleotides are TGTGCCAGCACCTCCGGGATTGAAGCTTTCTTT.

The chain recombines TRBV11-2 with TRBJ1-6; 7 bases map to TRBD1. Trimming removed 3 bases from V and 7 bases from J; junction bases left unmatched: 3. Per the germline V gene, CDR1 is SGHAT and CDR2 is FQNNGV. The CDR3 runs to 14 residues. The CDR3 loop reads CASSLGRGNSPLHF. The CDR3 DNA is TGTGCCAGCAGCTTGGGCAGGGGGAATTCACCCCTCCACTTT.

This chain uses TRBV5-1 with TRBJ1-4; 8 positions agree with TRBD1. Germline CDR1 SGHRS, CDR2 YFSETQ. The CDR3 runs 14 residues. With 4 bases clipped from V and 8 bases from J, the junction kept 7 bases outside the gene matches. The CDR3 DNA sequence: TGCGCCAGCAGCCTAGGACAGGGTAAAGAAAAACTGTTTTTT. It translates to CASSLGQGKEKLFF.

This chain connects TRBV5-1 to TRBJ2-5; 9 bases line up with TRBD2. The CDR3 extends over 15 amino acids. V gave up 5 bases and J gave up 5 bases; unmatched junction bases: 10. Germline CDR1 is SGHRS and CDR2 is YFSETQ. CDR3 in amino acids: CASSRALAGWETQYF. The CDR3 coding sequence is TGCGCCAGCAGTCGGGCCCTAGCGGGGTGGGAGACCCAGTACTTC.

This rearrangement joins TRBV6-5 to TRBJ1-2; D is uncertain. The CDR3 loop spans 15 amino acids. Germline CDR1 reads MNHEY; CDR2 reads SVGAGI. V lost 7 bases and J 2 bases, leaving 17 bases between the germline ends. CDR3 sequence (DNA): TGTGCCAGCACCCCGTGGAGGGAAAGCAACTATGGCTACACCTTC. Protein sequence: CASTPWRESNYGYTF.

This chain joins TRBV7-3 and TRBJ1-3; no reliable D call. V lost 5 bases and J 4 bases, leaving 9 bases between the germline ends. This CDR3 is 13 amino acids long. The germline gives CDR1 SGHTA, CDR2 FQGTGA. The DNA for the CDR3 is TGTGCCAGCAGCGGTGGGCCGGGAAACACCATATATTTT. Translation gives CASSGGPGNTIYF.

This clone was seen a handful of times. The chain joins TRBV2 to TRBJ1-2; D gene ambiguous. Per germline, CDR1 SNHLY and CDR2 FYNNEI. The CDR3 runs to 12 residues. The germline V and J ends were trimmed by 4 bases and 13 bases, with 16 bases remaining between them. The CDR3 DNA sequence: TGTGCCAGCAGTGTAACAGACCGTAGATGCACCTTC. Translation: CASSVTDRRCTF.

This clone is a singleton in its sample. This chain links TRBV7-2 with TRBJ1-3; TRBD1 is a possible D gene (6 bases). From germline, CDR1 is SGHTA and CDR2 FQGNSA. Deletions cut 4 bases from V and 4 bases from J, with 11 bases between. CDR3 length: 14 amino acids. The CDR3 DNA reads TGTGCCAGCAGCTCGAGAGGACAGGGAAACACCATATATTTT. It is translated as CASSSRGQGNTIYF.

CDR3 in amino acids: CASSSYGENQPQHF. The CDR3 DNA sequence: TGTGCCAGCTCATCATATGGGGAGAATCAGCCCCAGCATTTT. The genes are TRBV18 and TRBJ1-5; D not resolved. Germline CDR1 and CDR2: KGHSH and LQKENI. This CDR3 has 14 amino acids. Trimming shortened V by 5 bases and J by 4 bases, and 12 bases separated the two germline ends.

CDR3 in amino acids: CAISGTAYEQYF. In DNA form, the CDR3 reads TGTGCCATCAGCGGGACAGCCTACGAGCAGTACTTC. The gene calls are TRBV10-3 and TRBJ2-7; 7 bases map to TRBD1. The germline V gene has CDR1 ENHRY and CDR2 SYGVKD. This CDR3 is built from 12 residues. With V trimmed by 6 bases and J by 2 bases, 1 base remained unmatched.

The chain recombines TRBV18 with TRBJ2-3; 12 bases fit TRBD2. The CDR3 is made up of 16 amino acids. Trimming at V came to 6 bases and at J to 3 bases, leaving 7 bases not matched to a gene. Germline CDR1 KGHSH, CDR2 LQKENI. The DNA for the CDR3 is TGTGCCAGCTCGCCCCTAGCGGGGGGGCCGACAGATACGCAGTATTTT. Translating gives CASSPLAGGPTDTQYF.

This sequence joins TRBV5-4 and TRBJ2-1; the D is unclear. V gave up 4 bases and J gave up 2 bases, with 16 bases separating them. This CDR3 spans 16 amino acids. The germline V gene has CDR1 SGHNT and CDR2 YYREEE (reference sequence). CDR3: CASSLPPSYTYNEQFF. The DNA of the CDR3 is TGTGCCAGCAGCCTGCCCCCCTCTTACACCTACAATGAGCAGTTCTTC.

This chain connects TRBV10-3 to TRBJ2-2; TRBD2 matches 10 bases. Trimming took 5 bases from V and 4 from J; bases not matched to a gene: 10. CDR1 and CDR2 from the germline V gene are ENHRY and SYGVKD. This CDR3 is 17 amino acids long. CDR3 sequence: CAISNLAGGSGTGELFF. The CDR3 DNA is TGTGCCATCAGTAATTTAGCGGGGGGTTCGGGCACCGGGGAGCTGTTTTTT.

The genes are TRBV5-1 and TRBJ1-3, with D possibly TRBD1 on 6 matching bases. CDR3 length: 16 amino acids. V lost 3 bases, J lost 0 bases, and 13 bases lay in between. Germline CDR1 reads SGHRS; CDR2 reads YFSETQ. The CDR3 DNA is TGCGCCAGCAGCTCCTCCGGGGGGGCCTCTGGAAACACCATATATTTT. It is translated as CASSSSGGASGNTIYF.

This clone was seen once. This chain uses TRBV2 with TRBJ1-2; 7 bases fit TRBD1. The CDR3 loop spans 14 amino acids. Germline V gene lookup returns CDR1 SNHLY and CDR2 FYNNEI. With V trimmed by 2 bases and J by 5 bases, 5 bases remained unmatched. CDR3 bases: TGTGCCAGCAGTGAAATAGCAGGGGGGTATGGCTACACCTTC. It yields the protein CASSEIAGGYGYTF.

V gene TRBV7-9 combines with J gene TRBJ2-1, with TRBD2 matching over 7 bases. V shed 1 base, J shed 2 bases, and the junction held 5 bases outside the gene matches. This CDR3 has 16 amino acids. The germline CDR1 and CDR2 sequences are SEHNR and FQNEAQ (reference sequence). The CDR3 DNA sequence: TGTGCCAGCAGCTTAGTACCGGGGGGTGCCTACAATGAGCAGTTCTTC. Translation: CASSLVPGGAYNEQFF. Based on the CDR3 plus reference TRBV7-9 and TRBJ2-1, the full variable domain is DTGVSQNPRHKITKRGQNVTFRCDPISEHNRLYWYRQTLGQGPEFLTYFQNEAQLEKSRLLSDRFSAERPKGSFSTLEIQRTEQGDSAMYLCASSLVPGGAYNEQFFGPGTRLTVL.

This chain connects TRBV3-1 (or the pseudogene TRBV3-2) to TRBJ2-1, with D possibly matching TRBD1 (6 bases). The V end was cut by 2 bases, the J end by 8 bases, with 16 bases between. The CDR3 has 15 residues. The germline gives CDR1 LGHDT, CDR2 YNNKEL (reference sequence). The CDR3 DNA is TGTGCCAGCAGCCAATCAGGGGTAGTCAATGATGAGCAGTTCTTC. This translates into CASSQSGVVNDEQFF.

This sequence joins TRBV3-1 (or the pseudogene TRBV3-2) and TRBJ2-1, with D possibly TRBD2 on 5 matching bases. CDR1 is LGHDT and CDR2 is YNNKEL in the germline V gene (reference sequence). V shed 5 bases and J shed 0 bases, with 14 bases lying between them. The CDR3 totals 16 residues. The chain's CDR3 is CASSKLASSSYNEQFF. Written as DNA, the CDR3 is TGTGCCAGCAGCAAATTAGCGAGTAGCTCCTACAATGAGCAGTTCTTC.

The rearrangement joins TRBV6-6 to TRBJ1-1, with 7 bases identical to TRBD1. Germline V lookup: CDR1 MNHNY, CDR2 SVGAGI (reference sequence). The V gene end was trimmed by 7 bases and the J gene end by 9 bases; junction bases not matched to a gene: 5. The CDR3 length is 11 residues. CDR3 sequence reads: CASIDRDQAFF. CDR3 sequence (DNA): TGTGCCAGCATCGACAGGGATCAAGCTTTCTTT.

The chain is built from TRBV5-8 and TRBJ1-2; a weak D match, TRBD1 (6 bases). Germline CDR1 SGHTS, CDR2 YDEGEE. CDR3 size: 15 residues. The V end lost 0 bases, the J end lost 5 bases, and 14 bases lay between the germline ends. CDR3 loop: CASSLATGYTYGYTF. CDR3 DNA: TGTGCCAGCAGCTTGGCAACAGGGTATACGTATGGCTACACCTTC.